The sequence of this T cell receptor (beta chain) was determined in a study of follicular helper T cells after annual influenza vaccination. Broader study findings: Day 7 ICOS+CD38+ clones later appeared mostly in ICOS-CD38- cTfh. Just about 9-21% of cells analyzed had recovered productive TCRB sequences.

Regarding this clone: Its antigen is unknown.

V was pared by 3 bases and J by 0 bases, with 7 bases between. The CDR3 spans 14 residues. CDR1 and CDR2 (germline): SGHTS, YDEGEE. Data came from immunoSEQ multiplex PCR; TCRdb stores just in-frame clones and leaves some out. The sample has approximately 30,000 clones; roughly 80% are singletons. Stated time point: 2014-2015 season, pre-vaccination. The receptor's source is an adult who received the influenza vaccine. V is TRBV5-8 and J is TRBJ1-5; D remains ambiguous. The sample here was CXCR5+ CD38- circulating T follicular helper cells from blood, taken on the day of influenza vaccination. As for subset: circulating Tfh, non-naive CD4+CXCR5+PD-1+ (ICOS+CD38+ or ICOS-CD38-). The CDR3 bases are TGTGCCAGCAGCTCGTTATATAGCAATCAGCCCCAGCATTTT. Translation gives CASSSLYSNQPQHF.